These 10 T cell receptor beta chains were all obtained from the same sample, sequenced in a study of T cells after yellow fever vaccination. TCRdb ran MiXCR on the 5' RACE reads and lists one entry per CDR3 protein. Of approximately 260,000 distinct CDR3 sequences in the sample, approximately 5.2% were seen once. This specimen consisted of CD4+ T cells sorted from PBMCs, obtained on the day of the yellow fever booster vaccination. These receptors came from a man aged 18 to 29 who received the YFV17D yellow fever vaccine.

This clonotype was detected a few times. This CDR3 is CASSLKTHSGNTIYF. CDR3 DNA sequence: TGTGCCAGCAGCTTGAAGACCCACTCTGGAAACACCATATATTTT. This chain uses TRBV5-6 with TRBJ1-3; D is unclear. Germline V lookup: CDR1 SGHDT, CDR2 YYEEEE. V shed 1 base and J shed 0 bases, with 8 bases lying between them. The CDR3 has 15 residues.

This clonotype was counted at least ten times. The genes are TRBV5-1 and TRBJ2-3, with 7 nucleotides matching TRBD2. This CDR3 spans 15 amino acids. The ends lost 4 bases at V and 5 bases at J; junction bases unmatched: 10. CDR1 is SGHRS, CDR2 YFSETQ, per germline. CDR3 region: CASSPRDGGIDTQYF. CDR3 DNA sequence: TGCGCCAGCAGCCCCCGGGACGGGGGGATAGATACGCAGTATTTT.

This clonotype was recorded many times. The rearrangement joins TRBV6-5 to TRBJ1-1; tentatively, D is TRBD1 (6 bases). CDR3 size: 13 residues. Germline lookup yields CDR1 MNHEY and CDR2 SVGAGI. Trimming left V 7 bases short and J 3 bases short, with 12 bases between. CDR3 amino acids: CASKTGRYTEAFF. In DNA form, the CDR3 reads TGTGCCAGCAAGACAGGCCGATACACTGAAGCTTTCTTT.

Only a few counts were recorded for this clonotype. The chain recombines TRBV18 with TRBJ2-2; tentative D call: TRBD1 (6 bases). V was clipped by 4 bases and J by 4 bases, with 10 bases between them. Germline values: CDR1 KGHSH, CDR2 LQKENI. This CDR3 contains 14 residues. CDR3 DNA sequence: TGTGCCAGCTCACGCTACAGGGTCACCGGGGAGCTGTTTTTT. Its translation: CASSRYRVTGELFF.

This clonotype was recorded a few times. CDR3 sequence (DNA): TGTGCCAGCAGGGGGGACGCCGGGAACGAGCAGTACTTC. Protein: CASRGDAGNEQYF. The V and J genes are TRBV7-2 and TRBJ2-7; D is perhaps TRBD1 or TRBD2 (5 bases each). The germline V gene has CDR1 SGHTA and CDR2 FQGNSA. This CDR3 is built from 13 residues. V was shortened by 6 bases and J by 5 bases, with 14 bases between the two germline ends.

This clonotype occurred a few times. The CDR3 DNA follows: TGCAGTGCTAGGGGACAGGGACTTACCTACGAGCAGTACGTC. This translates into CSARGQGLTYEQYV. The chain uses TRBV20-1 and TRBJ2-7, with TRBD1 matching 9 bases. The CDR3 loop spans 14 amino acids. V dropped 3 bases and J dropped 2; count of bases not matched to a gene: 5. Germline V gene data show CDR1 as DFQATT and CDR2 as SNEGSKA (reference sequence).

There are a few counts of this clonotype. J is TRBJ1-5 and V is TRBV20-1, with D possibly TRBD1 on 6 matching bases. Germline V gene lookup returns CDR1 DFQATT and CDR2 SNEGSKA (reference sequence). The CDR3 is made up of 16 amino acids. V was pared by 4 bases and J by 5 bases, with 21 bases between. The DNA of the CDR3 is TGCAGTGCTATTAAACAGGGCAACTTCCTCGATCAGCCCCAGCATTTT. Translating gives CSAIKQGNFLDQPQHF.

This clonotype showed up just a few times. The rearrangement links TRBV4-1 to TRBJ2-5; D gene uncertain. Trimming stripped 4 bases from V and 2 bases from J, with 17 bases between. The length of the CDR3 is 16 residues. Per the germline V gene, CDR1 is MGHRA and CDR2 is YSYEKL. CDR3 DNA: TGCGCCAGCAGCCCCGGTGCGGCGACGGTTCAAGAGACCCAGTACTTC. As protein: CASSPGAATVQETQYF.

This clonotype was counted many times. This chain links TRBV10-3 with TRBJ1-2; D uncertain. Trimming took 2 bases from V and 3 from J, leaving 4 bases between them. Per germline, CDR1 ENHRY and CDR2 SYGVKD. The CDR3 length is 12 residues. The CDR3 protein is CAISEGDYGYTF. The CDR3 DNA sequence: TGTGCCATCAGTGAGGGTGACTATGGCTACACCTTC.

The gene calls are TRBV12-3 or TRBV12-4 and TRBJ2-2, with D perhaps TRBD1 (5 bases). The CDR3 spans 14 residues. V was trimmed by 3 bases and J by 7 bases, leaving 12 bases between them. CDR3 DNA sequence: TGTGCCAGCAGTTTTCGTCGACAGAACGGGGAGCTGTTTTTT. Translating it yields CASSFRRQNGELFF.